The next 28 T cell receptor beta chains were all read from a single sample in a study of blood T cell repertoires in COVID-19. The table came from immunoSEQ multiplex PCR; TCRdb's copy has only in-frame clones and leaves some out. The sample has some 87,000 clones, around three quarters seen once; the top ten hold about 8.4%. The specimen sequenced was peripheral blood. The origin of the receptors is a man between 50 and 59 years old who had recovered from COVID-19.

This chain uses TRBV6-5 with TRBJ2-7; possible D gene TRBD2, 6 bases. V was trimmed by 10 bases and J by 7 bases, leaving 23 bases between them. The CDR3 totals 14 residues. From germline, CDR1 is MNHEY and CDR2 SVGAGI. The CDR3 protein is CANIKGLGIREQYF. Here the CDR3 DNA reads TGTGCCAACATTAAGGGACTGGGGATCCGGGAGCAGTACTTC.

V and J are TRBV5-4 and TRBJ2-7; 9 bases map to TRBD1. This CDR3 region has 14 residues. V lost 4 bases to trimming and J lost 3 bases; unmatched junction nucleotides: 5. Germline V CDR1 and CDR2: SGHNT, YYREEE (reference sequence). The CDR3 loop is CASSPRTGDYEQYF. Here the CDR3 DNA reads TGTGCCAGCAGCCCGCGGACAGGGGACTACGAGCAGTACTTC. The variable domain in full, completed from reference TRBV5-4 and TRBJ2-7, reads ETGVTQSPTHLIKTRGQQVTLRCSSQSGHNTVSWYQQALGQGPQFIFQYYREEENGRGNFPPRFSGLQFPNYSSELNVNALELDDSALYLCASSPRTGDYEQYFGPGTRLTVT.

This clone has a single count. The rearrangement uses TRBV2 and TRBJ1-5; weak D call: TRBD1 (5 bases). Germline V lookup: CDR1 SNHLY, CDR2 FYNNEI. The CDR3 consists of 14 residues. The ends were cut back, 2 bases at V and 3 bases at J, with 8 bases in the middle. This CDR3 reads CASSEQGDNQPQHF. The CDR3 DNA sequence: TGTGCCAGCAGTGAACAGGGCGACAATCAGCCCCAGCATTTT.

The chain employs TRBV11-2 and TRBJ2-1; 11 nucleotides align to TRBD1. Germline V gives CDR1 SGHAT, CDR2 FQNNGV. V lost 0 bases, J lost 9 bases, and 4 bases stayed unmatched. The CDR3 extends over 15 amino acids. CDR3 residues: CASSLDGTGGGEQFF. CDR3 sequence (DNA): TGTGCCAGCAGCTTAGATGGGACAGGGGGGGGTGAGCAGTTCTTC.

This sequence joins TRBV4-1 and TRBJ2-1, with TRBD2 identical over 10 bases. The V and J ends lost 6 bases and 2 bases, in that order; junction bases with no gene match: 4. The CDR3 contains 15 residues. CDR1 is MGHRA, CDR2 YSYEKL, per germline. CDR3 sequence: CASRPSGGAYNEQFF. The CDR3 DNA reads TGCGCCAGCAGACCGAGCGGGGGGGCCTACAATGAGCAGTTCTTC.

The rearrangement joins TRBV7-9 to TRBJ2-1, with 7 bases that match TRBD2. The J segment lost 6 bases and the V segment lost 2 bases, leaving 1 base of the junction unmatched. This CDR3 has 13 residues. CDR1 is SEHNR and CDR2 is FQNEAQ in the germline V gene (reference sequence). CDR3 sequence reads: CASSLTGGNEQFF. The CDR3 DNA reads TGTGCCAGCAGCTTAACGGGAGGCAATGAGCAGTTCTTC.

The CDR3 sequence: CASSTGTSPDTQYF. DNA for the CDR3: TGTGCCAGCAGCACCGGGACTAGCCCAGATACGCAGTATTTT. The chain combines TRBV5-5 with TRBJ2-3; 9 positions match TRBD2. The CDR3 has 14 amino acids. CDR1 SGHKS and CDR2 YYEKEE come from the germline V gene (reference sequence). V shed 4 bases and J 4 bases; nucleotides not matched to a gene: 4. The whole variable domain, remainder taken from reference TRBV5-5 and TRBJ2-3, is DAGVTQSPTHLIKTRGQQVTLRCSPISGHKSVSWYQQVLGQGPQFIFQYYEKEERGRGNFPDRFSARQFPNYSSELNVNALLLGDSALYLCASSTGTSPDTQYFGPGTRLTVL.

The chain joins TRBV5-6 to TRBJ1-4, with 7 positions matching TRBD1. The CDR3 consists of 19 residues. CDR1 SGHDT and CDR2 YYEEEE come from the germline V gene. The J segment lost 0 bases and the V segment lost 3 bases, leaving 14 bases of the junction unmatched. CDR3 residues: CASSSSKPGQISTNEKLFF. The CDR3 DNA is TGTGCCAGCAGCTCTAGCAAGCCGGGACAGATTTCAACTAATGAAAAACTGTTTTTT.

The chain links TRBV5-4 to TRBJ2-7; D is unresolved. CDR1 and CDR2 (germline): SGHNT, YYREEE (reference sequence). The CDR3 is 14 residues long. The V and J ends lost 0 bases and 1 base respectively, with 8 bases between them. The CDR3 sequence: CASSLDLESYEQYF. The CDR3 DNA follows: TGTGCCAGCAGCTTGGATCTTGAGTCCTACGAGCAGTACTTC.

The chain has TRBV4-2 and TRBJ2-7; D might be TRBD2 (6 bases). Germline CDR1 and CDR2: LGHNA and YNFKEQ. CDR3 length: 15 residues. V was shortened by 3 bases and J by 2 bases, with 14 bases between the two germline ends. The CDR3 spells CASSQEVGGAYEQYF. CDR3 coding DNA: TGTGCCAGCAGCCAGGAGGTTGGAGGGGCCTACGAGCAGTACTTC.

CDR3 DNA: TGTGCCAGCAGCTTGCAGTACCAGCCCCAGCATTTT. Amino acid sequence: CASSLQYQPQHF. The chain has TRBV5-8 and TRBJ1-5; D is unclear. The CDR3 is 12 residues long. Between the trimmed V and J ends, which lost 1 base and 7 bases, there was a span of 6 bases. Germline values: CDR1 SGHTS, CDR2 YDEGEE.

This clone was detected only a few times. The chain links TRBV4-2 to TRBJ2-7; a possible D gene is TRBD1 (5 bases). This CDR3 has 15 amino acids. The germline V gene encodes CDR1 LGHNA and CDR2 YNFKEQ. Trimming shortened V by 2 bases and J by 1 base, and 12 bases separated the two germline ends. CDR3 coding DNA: TGTGCCAGCAGCCAAAGTTGGGCAGGGTCCTACGAGCAGTACTTC. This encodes CASSQSWAGSYEQYF.

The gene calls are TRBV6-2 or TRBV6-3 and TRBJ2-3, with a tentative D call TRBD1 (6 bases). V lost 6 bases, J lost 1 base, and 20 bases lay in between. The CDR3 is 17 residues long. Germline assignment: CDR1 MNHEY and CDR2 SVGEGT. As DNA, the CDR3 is TGTGCCAGCAGCGCGCCCGGGACACCCTCCCGCACAGATACGCAGTATTTT. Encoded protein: CASSAPGTPSRTDTQYF.

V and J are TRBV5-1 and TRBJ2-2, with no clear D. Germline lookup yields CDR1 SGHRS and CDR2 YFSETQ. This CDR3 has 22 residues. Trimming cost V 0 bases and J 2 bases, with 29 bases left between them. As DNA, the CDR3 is TGCGCCAGCAGCTTGGGTCTACATTTGTACGCCAATTCACGGGTTAACACCGGGGAGCTGTTTTTT. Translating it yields CASSLGLHLYANSRVNTGELFF.

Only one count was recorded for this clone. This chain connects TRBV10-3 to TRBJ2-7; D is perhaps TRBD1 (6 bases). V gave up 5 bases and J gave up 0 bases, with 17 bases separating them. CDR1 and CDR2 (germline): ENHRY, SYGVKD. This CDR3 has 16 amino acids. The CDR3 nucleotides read TGTGCCATCAGTAGAACAGGGCGAGGGACCTCCTACGAGCAGTACTTC. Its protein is CAISRTGRGTSYEQYF.

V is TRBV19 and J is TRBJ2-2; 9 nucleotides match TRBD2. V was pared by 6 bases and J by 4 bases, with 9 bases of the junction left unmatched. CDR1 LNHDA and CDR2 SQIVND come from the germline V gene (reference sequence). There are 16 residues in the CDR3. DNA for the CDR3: TGTGCCAGTAGGGGTAGCGGGAGTTGGGGCACCGGGGAGCTGTTTTTT. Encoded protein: CASRGSGSWGTGELFF.

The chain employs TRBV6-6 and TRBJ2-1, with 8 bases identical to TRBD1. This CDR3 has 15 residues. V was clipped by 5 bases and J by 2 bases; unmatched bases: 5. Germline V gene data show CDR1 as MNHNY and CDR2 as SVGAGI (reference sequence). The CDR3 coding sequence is TGTGCCAGCAGTCCAGGGACAGGAGCCTACAATGAGCAGTTCTTC. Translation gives CASSPGTGAYNEQFF.

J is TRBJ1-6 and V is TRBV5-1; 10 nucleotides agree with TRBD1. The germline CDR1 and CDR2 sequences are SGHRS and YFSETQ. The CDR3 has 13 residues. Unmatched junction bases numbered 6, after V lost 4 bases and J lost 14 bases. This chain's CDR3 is CASSTGTGVTLHF. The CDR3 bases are TGCGCCAGCAGCACCGGGACAGGGGTGACCCTCCACTTT.

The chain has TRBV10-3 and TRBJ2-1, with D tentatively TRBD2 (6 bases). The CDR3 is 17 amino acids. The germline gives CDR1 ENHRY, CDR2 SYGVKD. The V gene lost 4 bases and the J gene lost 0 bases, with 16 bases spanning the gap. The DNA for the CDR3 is TGTGCCATCAGTGGATCCATAGTCGGGAGCTCCTACAATGAGCAGTTCTTC. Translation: CAISGSIVGSSYNEQFF.

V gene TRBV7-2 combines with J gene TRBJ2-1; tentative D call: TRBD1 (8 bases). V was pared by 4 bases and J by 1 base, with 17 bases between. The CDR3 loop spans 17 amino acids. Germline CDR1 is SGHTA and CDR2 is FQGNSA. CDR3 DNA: TGTGCCAGCAGCTCAAACCCACAGGGGGGGTCCTACAATGAGCAGTTCTTC. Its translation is CASSSNPQGGSYNEQFF.

Here the CDR3 reads CASSFRTGRVTGELFF. The CDR3 DNA reads as TGTGCCAGCAGCTTTAGGACAGGGAGGGTCACCGGGGAGCTGTTTTTT. The chain employs TRBV7-2 and TRBJ2-2; D may be TRBD1 (8 bases). The CDR3 contains 16 residues. CDR1 and CDR2 (germline): SGHTA, FQGNSA. The V and J ends lost 3 bases and 4 bases respectively, with 15 bases between them.

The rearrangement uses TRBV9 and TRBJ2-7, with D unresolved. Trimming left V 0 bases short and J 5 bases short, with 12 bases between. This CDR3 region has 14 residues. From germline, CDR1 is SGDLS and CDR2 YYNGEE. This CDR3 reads CASSVGVGANEQYF. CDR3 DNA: TGTGCCAGCAGCGTAGGTGTAGGAGCCAACGAGCAGTACTTC.

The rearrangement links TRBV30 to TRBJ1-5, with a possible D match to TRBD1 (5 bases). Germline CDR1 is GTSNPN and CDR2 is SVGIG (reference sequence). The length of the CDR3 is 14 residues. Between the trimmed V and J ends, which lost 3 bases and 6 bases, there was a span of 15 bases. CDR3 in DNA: TGTGCCTGGAGCCGAGCGCAGGGCCGTCAGCCCCAGCATTTT. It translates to CAWSRAQGRQPQHF.

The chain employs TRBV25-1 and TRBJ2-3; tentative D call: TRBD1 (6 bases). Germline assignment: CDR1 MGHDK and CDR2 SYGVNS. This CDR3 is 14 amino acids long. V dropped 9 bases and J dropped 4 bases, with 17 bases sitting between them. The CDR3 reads CASTDSRGADTQYF. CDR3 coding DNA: TGTGCCAGTACGGACAGCCGGGGTGCAGATACGCAGTATTTT.

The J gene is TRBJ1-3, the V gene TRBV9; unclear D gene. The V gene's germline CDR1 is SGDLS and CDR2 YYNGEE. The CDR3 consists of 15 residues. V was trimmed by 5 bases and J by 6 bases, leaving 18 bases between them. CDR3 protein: CASSLPGPTKNTIYF. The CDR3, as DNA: TGTGCCAGCAGTCTCCCAGGCCCTACCAAAAACACCATATATTTT. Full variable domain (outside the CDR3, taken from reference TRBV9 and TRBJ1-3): DSGVTQTPKHLITATGQRVTLRCSPRSGDLSVYWYQQSLDQGLQFLIQYYNGEERAKGNILERFSAQQFPDLHSELNLSSLELGDSALYFCASSLPGPTKNTIYFGEGSWLTVV.

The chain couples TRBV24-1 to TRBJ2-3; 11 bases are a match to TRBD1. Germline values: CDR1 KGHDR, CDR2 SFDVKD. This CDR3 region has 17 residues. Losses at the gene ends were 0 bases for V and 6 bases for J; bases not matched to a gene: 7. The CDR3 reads CATSDLGQGATHDTQYF. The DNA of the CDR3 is TGTGCCACCAGTGATTTGGGACAGGGGGCTACGCATGATACGCAGTATTTT.

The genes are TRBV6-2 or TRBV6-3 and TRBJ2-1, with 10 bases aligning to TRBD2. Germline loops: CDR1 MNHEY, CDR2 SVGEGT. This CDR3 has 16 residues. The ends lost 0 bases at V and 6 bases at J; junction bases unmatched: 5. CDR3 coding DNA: TGTGCCAGCAGTTACTCTACCAGCGGGAGGGCCAATGAGCAGTTCTTC. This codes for CASSYSTSGRANEQFF.

CDR3 in amino acids: CSASFGLAGGETQYF. CDR3 DNA: TGCAGTGCTAGTTTCGGACTAGCGGGGGGGGAGACCCAGTACTTC. This rearrangement joins TRBV20-1 to TRBJ2-5; 15 positions match TRBD2. The trim removed 3 bases at V and 5 bases at J, leaving 4 bases unmatched. Germline V lookup: CDR1 DFQATT, CDR2 SNEGSKA (reference sequence). CDR3 length equals 15 residues.